The sequence of this T cell receptor beta chain was determined in a study of T-cell memory formation after mild COVID-19. The junction had 8 bases not matched to a gene; V was cut back by 5 bases and J by 1 base. Per the germline V gene, CDR1 is SGDLS and CDR2 is YYNGEE. The CDR3 spans 18 residues. TCRdb ran MiXCR on the 5' RACE reads and lists one entry per CDR3 protein. The data show hundreds of thousands of distinct CDR3 sequences, less than 25% seen once. The sequence came from an adult woman who had mild COVID-19 (a few samples of this study predate the infection). Cell type and time point are not known. The chain carries TRBV9 and TRBJ2-4; 14 bases fit TRBD2. Sequencing was performed on PBMCs or a T cell subset sorted from them (not recorded which). CDR3 protein: CASSKGGLAGVAKNIQYF. The CDR3, as DNA: TGTGCCAGCAGTAAGGGGGGACTAGCGGGAGTTGCCAAAAACATTCAGTACTTC.